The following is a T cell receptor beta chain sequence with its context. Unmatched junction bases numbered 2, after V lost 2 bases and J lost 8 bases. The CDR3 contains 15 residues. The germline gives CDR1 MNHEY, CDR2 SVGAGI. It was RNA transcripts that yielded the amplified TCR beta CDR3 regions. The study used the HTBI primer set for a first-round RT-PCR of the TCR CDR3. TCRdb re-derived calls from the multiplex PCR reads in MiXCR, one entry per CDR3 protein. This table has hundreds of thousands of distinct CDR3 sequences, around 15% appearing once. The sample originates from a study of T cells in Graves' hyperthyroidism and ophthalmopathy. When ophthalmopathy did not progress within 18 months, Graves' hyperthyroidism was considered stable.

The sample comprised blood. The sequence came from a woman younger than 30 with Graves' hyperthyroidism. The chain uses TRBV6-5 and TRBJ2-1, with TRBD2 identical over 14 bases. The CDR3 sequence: CASSYTGLAGDEQFF. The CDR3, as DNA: TGTGCCAGCAGTTACACGGGACTAGCGGGAGATGAGCAGTTCTTC.